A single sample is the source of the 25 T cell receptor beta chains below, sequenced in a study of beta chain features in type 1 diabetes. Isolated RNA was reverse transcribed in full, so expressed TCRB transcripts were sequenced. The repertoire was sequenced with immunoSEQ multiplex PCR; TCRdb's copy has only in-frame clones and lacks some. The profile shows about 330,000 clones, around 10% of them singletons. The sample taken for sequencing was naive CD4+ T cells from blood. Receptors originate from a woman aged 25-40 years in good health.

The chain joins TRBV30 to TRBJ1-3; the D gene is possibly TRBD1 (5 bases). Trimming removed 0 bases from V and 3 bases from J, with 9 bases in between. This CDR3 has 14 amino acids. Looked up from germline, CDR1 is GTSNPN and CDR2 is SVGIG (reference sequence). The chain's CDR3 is CAWSVRRGGNTIYF. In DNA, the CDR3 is TGTGCCTGGAGTGTAAGGAGGGGTGGAAACACCATATATTTT.

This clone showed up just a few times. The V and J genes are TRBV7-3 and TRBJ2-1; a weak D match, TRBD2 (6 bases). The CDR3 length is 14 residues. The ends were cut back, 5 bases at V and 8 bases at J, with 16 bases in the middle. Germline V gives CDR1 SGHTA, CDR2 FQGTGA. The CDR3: CASSPGTGVDEQFF. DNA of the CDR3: TGTGCCAGCAGCCCTGGGACTGGCGTAGATGAGCAGTTCTTC.

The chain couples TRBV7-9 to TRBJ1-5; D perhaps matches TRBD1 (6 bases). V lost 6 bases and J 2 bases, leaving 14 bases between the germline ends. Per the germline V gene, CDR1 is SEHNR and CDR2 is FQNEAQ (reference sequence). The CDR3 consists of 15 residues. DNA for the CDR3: TGTGCCAGCAGTTTTCAGGGGTTAGGCAATCAGCCCCAGCATTTT. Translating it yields CASSFQGLGNQPQHF.

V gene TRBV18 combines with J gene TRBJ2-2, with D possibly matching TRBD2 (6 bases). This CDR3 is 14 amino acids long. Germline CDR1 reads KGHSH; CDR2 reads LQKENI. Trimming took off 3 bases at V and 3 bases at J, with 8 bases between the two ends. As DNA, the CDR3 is TGTGCCAGCTCACCGGGACTTGACACCGGGGAGCTGTTTTTT. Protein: CASSPGLDTGELFF. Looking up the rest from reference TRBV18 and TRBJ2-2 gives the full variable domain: NAGVMQNPRHLVRRRGQEARLRCSPMKGHSHVYWYRQLPEEGLKFMVYLQKENIIDESGMPKERFSAEFPKEGPSILRIQQVVRGDSAAYFCASSPGLDTGELFFGEGSRLTVL.

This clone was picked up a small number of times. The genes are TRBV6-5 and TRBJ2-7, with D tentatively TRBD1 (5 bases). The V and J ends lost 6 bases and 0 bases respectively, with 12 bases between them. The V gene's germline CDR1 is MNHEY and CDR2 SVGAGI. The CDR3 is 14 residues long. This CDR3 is CASSLDRLSYEQYF. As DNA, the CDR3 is TGTGCCAGCAGCCTTGACAGACTCTCCTACGAGCAGTACTTC.

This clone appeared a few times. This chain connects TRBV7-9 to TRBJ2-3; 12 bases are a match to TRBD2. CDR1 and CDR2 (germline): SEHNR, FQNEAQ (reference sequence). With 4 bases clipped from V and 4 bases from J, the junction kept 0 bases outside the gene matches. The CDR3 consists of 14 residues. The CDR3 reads CASSSSGRADTQYF. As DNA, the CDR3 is TGTGCCAGCAGCTCTAGCGGGAGGGCAGATACGCAGTATTTT.

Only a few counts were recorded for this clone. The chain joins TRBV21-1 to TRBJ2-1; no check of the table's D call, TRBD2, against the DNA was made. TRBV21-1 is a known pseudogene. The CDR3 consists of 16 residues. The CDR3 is CASSLGTSGRGNEQFF. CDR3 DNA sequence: TGTGCCAGCAGCCTTGGGACTAGCGGGAGGGGCAATGAGCAGTTCTTC.

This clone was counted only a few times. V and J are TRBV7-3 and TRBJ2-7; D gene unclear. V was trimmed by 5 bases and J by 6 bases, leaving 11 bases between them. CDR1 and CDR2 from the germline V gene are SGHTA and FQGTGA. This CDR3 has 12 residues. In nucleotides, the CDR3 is TGTGCCAGCAGCCCGTCTAGAGGCGAGCAGTACTTC. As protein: CASSPSRGEQYF. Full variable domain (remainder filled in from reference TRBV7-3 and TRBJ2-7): GAGVSQTPSNKVTEKGKYVELRCDPISGHTALYWYRQSLGQGPEFLIYFQGTGAADDSGLPNDRFFAVRPEGSVSTLKIQRTERGDSAVYLCASSPSRGEQYFGPGTRLTVT.

The CDR3 region is CSVVAGGYTDTQYF. As DNA, the CDR3 is TGCAGCGTTGTAGCGGGAGGGTACACAGATACGCAGTATTTT. The rearrangement links TRBV29-1 to TRBJ2-3; 11 bases map to TRBD2. CDR1 and CDR2 (germline): SQVTM, ANQGSEA. The CDR3 has 14 amino acids. V shed 4 bases and J 2 bases; nucleotides not matched to a gene: 2.

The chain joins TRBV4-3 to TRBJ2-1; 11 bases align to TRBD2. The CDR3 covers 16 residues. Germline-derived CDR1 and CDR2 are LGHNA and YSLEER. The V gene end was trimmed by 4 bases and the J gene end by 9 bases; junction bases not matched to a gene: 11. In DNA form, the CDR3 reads TGCGCCAGCAGCCCTCGGGTAGCGGGAGGGAATGGTGAGCAGTTCTTC. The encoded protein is CASSPRVAGGNGEQFF.

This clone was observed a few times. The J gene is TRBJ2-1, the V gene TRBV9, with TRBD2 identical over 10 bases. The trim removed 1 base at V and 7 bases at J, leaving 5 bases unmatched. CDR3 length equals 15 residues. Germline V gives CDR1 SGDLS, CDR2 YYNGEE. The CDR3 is CASSVSPSGSNEQFF. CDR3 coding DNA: TGTGCCAGCAGCGTATCCCCTAGCGGGAGTAATGAGCAGTTCTTC.

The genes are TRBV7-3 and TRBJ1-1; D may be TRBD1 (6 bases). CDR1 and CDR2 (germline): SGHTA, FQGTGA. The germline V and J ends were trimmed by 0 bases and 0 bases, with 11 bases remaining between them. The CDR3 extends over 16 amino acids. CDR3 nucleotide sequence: TGTGCCAGCAGCTTAACGGGGGGGGCGCTGAACACTGAAGCTTTCTTT. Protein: CASSLTGGALNTEAFF.

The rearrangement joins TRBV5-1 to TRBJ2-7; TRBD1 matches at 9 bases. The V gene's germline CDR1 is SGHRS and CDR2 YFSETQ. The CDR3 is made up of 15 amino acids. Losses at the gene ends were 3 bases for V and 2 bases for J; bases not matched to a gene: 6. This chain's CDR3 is CASSSRQGGTYEQYF. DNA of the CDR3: TGCGCCAGCAGCTCGCGACAGGGGGGGACCTACGAGCAGTACTTC.

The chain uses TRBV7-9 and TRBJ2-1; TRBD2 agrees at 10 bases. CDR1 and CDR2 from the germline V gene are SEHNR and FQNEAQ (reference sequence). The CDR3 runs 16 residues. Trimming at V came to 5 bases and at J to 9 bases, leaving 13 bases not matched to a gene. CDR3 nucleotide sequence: TGTGCCAGCAGCCTTAGCGGGGGGACCCTTTACGGTGAGCAGTTCTTC. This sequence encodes CASSLSGGTLYGEQFF.

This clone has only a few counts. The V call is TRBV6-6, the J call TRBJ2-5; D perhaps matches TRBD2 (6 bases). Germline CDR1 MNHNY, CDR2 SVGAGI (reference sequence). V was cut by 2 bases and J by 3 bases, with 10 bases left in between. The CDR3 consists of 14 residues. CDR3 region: CASSYPGGKETQYF. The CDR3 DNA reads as TGTGCCAGCAGTTACCCCGGCGGGAAAGAGACCCAGTACTTC.

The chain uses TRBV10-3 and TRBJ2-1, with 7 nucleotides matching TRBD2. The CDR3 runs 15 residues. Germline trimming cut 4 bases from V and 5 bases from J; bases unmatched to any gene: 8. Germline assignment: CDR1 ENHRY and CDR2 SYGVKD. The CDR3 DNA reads TGTGCCATCAGTGCGGGACTAACCCAAAACAATGAGCAGTTCTTC. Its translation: CAISAGLTQNNEQFF.

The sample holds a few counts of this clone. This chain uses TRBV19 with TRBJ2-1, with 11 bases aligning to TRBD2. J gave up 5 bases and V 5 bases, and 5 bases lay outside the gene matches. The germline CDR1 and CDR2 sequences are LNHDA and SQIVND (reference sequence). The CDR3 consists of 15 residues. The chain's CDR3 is CASSALAGGNNEQFF. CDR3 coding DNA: TGTGCCAGTAGTGCCCTAGCGGGAGGCAACAATGAGCAGTTCTTC. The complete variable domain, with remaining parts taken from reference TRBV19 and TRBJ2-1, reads DGGITQSPKYLFRKEGQNVTLSCEQNLNHDAMYWYRQDPGQGLRLIYYSQIVNDFQKGDIAEGYSVSREKKESFPLTVTSAQKNPTAFYLCASSALAGGNNEQFFGPGTRLTVL.

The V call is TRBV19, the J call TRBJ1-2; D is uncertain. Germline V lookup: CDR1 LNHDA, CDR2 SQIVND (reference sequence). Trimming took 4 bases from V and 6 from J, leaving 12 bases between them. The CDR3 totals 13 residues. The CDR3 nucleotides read TGTGCCAGTAGTACGAGTGCTCGCGATGGCTACACCTTC. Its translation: CASSTSARDGYTF.

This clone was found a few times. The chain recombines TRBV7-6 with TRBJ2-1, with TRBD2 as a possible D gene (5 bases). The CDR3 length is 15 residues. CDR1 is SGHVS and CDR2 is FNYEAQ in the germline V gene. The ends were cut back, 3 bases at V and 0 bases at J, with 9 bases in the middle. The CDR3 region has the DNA TGTGCCAGCAGCTTTGAGGGAAGCTCCTACAATGAGCAGTTCTTC. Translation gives CASSFEGSSYNEQFF. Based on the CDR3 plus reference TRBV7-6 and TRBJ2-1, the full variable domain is GAGVSQSPRYKVTKRGQDVALRCDPISGHVSLYWYRQALGQGPEFLTYFNYEAQQDKSGLPNDRFSAERPEGSISTLTIQRTEQRDSAMYRCASSFEGSSYNEQFFGPGTRLTVL.

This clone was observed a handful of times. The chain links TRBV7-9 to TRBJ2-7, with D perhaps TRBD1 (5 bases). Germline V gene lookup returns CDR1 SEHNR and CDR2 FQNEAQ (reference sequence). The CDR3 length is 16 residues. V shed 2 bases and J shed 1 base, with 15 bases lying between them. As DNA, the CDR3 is TGTGCCAGCAGCTTACAGGGTACTGATCCATCCTACGAGCAGTACTTC. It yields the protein CASSLQGTDPSYEQYF.

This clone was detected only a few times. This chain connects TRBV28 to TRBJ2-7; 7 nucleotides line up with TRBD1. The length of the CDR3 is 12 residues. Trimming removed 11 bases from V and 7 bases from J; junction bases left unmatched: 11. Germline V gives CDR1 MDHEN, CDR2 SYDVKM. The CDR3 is CAAGGHHGEQYF. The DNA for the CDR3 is TGTGCCGCAGGGGGACACCACGGGGAGCAGTACTTC.

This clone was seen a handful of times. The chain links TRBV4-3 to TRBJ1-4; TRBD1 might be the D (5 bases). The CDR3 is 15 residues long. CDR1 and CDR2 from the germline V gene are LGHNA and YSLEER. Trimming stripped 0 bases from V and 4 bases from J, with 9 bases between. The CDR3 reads CASSQDQGDNEKLFF. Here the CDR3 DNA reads TGCGCCAGCAGCCAAGATCAAGGGGATAATGAAAAACTGTTTTTT.

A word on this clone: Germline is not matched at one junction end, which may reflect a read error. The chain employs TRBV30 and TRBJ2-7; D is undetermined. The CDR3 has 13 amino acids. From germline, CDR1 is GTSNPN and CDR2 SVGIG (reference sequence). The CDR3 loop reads CAWSVLGRTPINF. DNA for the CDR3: TGTGCCTGGAGTGTACTGGGCAGAACCCCTATCAACTTC.

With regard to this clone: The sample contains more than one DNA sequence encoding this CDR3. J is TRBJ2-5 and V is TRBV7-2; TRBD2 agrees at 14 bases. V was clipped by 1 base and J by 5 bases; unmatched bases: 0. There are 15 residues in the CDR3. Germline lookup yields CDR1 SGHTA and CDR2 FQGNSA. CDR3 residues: CASSLGLAGGETQYF. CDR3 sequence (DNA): TGTGCCAGCAGCTTAGGACTAGCGGGAGGGGAGACCCAGTACTTC.

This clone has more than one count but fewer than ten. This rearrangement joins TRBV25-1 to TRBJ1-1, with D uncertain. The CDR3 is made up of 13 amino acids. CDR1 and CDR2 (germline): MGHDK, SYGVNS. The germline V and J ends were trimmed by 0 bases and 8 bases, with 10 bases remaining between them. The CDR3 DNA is TGTGCCAGCAGTGAATATTCAGGTGGCGAAGCTTTCTTT. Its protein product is CASSEYSGGEAFF.